Sequencing of this T cell receptor beta chain was carried out in a study of CD8 T cells in Susac syndrome. In the study overall: At blood draw, Susac syndrome patients were therapy-naive, on corticosteroids, or on intravenous immunoglobulin alone.

This CDR3 region has 16 residues. From germline, CDR1 is SEHNR and CDR2 FQNEAQ (reference sequence). V shed 4 bases, J shed 5 bases, and the junction held 13 bases outside the gene matches. Study outcomes and limitations: When the CD4+ T cell repertoires of patients with Susac syndrome were examined, they did not show any clonal expansion.

In contrast to the negatively isolated CD8+ and CD4+ T cells, TEMRA cells were FACS-enriched. On this clonotype itself: Its specificity is not known.

RNA totalling about 0.45 to 1 ug underwent reverse transcription with random hexamers. Multiplex PCR with immunoSEQ amplified the TCR beta CDR3 across 54 Vbeta and 13 Jbeta. TCRdb used MiXCR to reprocess the immunoSEQ multiplex PCR reads, holding one entry per CDR3 protein. The sample contains over 150,000 distinct CDR3 sequences, roughly 94% of which appear only once. This sequence joins TRBV7-9 and TRBJ2-7, with 8 positions matching TRBD2. The sequence derives from a human donor with Susac syndrome. Sequences were obtained from CD4+ T cells from PBMCs. The DNA of the CDR3 is TGTGCCAGCAGCTACCAAAATGGCCAGCGGGAGAACGAGCAGTACTTC. Protein product: CASSYQNGQRENEQYF.